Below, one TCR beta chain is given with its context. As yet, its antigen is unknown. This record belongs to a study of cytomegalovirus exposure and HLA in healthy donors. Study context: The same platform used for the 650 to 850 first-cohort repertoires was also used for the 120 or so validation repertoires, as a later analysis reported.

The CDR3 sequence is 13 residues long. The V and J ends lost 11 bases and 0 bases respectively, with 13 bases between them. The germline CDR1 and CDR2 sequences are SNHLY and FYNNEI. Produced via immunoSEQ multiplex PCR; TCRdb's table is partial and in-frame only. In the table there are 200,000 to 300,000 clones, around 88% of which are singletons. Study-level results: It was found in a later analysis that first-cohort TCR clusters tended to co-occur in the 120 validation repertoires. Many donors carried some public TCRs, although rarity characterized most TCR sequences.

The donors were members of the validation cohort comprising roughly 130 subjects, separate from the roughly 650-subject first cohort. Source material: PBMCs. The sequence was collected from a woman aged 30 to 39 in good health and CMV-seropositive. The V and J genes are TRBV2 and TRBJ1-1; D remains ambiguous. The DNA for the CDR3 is TGTGCCGGCCGGGGATTGATGAACACTGAAGCTTTCTTT. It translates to CAGRGLMNTEAFF.